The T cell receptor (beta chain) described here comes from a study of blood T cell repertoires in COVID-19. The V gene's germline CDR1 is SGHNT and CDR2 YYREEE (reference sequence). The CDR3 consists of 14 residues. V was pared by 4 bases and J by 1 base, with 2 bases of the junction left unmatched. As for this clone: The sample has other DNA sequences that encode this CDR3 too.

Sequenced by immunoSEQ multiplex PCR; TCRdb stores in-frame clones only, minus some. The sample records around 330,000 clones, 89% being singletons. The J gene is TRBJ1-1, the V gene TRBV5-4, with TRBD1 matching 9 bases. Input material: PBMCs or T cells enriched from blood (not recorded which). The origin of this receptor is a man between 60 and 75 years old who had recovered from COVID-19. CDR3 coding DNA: TGTGCCAGCAGCCGGGGACAGGGGAACACTGAAGCTTTCTTT. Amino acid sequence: CASSRGQGNTEAFF.